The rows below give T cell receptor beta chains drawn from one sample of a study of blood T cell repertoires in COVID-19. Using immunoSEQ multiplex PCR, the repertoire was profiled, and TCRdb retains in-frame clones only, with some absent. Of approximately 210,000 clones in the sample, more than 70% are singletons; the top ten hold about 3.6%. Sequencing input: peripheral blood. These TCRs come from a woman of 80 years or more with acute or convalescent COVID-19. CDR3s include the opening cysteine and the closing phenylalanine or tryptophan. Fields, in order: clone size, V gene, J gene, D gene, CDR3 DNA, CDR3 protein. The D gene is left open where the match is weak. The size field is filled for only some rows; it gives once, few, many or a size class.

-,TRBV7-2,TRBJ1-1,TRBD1,TGTGCCAGCAGCCGACAGGGAGATACTGAAGCTTTCTTT,CASSRQGDTEAFF
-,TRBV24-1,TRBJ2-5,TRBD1,TGTGCCACCGGGGGACAGGGGTTGGAGACCCAGTACTTC,CATGGQGLETQYF
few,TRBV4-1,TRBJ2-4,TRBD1,TGCGCCAGCAGCCAAGGGCTGGACAGGGAAAAAAACATTCAGTACTTC,CASSQGLDREKNIQYF
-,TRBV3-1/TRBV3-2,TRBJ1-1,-,TGTGCCAGCAGCCAAGGAGGAGGGTACACTGAAGCTTTCTTT,CASSQGGGYTEAFF
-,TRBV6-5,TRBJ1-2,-,TGTGCCAGCAGCTCCATATCAGTCGGCTACACCTTC,CASSSISVGYTF
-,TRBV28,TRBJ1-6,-,TGTGCCAGCAGTTTAGGGGGCAGGCTAAGCTCCTATAATTCACCCCTCCACTTT,CASSLGGRLSSYNSPLHF
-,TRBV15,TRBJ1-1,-,TGTGCCACCAGCAGAGAACTTAATCCGGGCCACAGGACTGAAGCTTTCTTT,CATSRELNPGHRTEAFF
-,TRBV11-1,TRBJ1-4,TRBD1,TGTGCCAGCAGCCGGGACAGAAATGAAAAACTGTTTTTT,CASSRDRNEKLFF
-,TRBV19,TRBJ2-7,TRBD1,TGTGCCAGTAGGGTAAGGACAGGGGGCTTGAACGAGCAGTACTTC,CASRVRTGGLNEQYF
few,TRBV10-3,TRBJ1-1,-,TGTGCCATCAGTGAGTCGGGACATCGTCGGACTGAAGCTTTCTTT,CAISESGHRRTEAFF
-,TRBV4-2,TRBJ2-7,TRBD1,TGTGCCAGCAGCCAAGAAGGGACAGGGAGGTACGAGCAGTACTTC,CASSQEGTGRYEQYF
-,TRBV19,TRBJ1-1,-,TGTGCCAGTACAGGCAGAACGGACACTGAAGCTTTCTTT,CASTGRTDTEAFF
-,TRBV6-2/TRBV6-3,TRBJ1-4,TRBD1,TGTGCCAGCAGTCTCCGGGACAGGGTTAAAAAACTGTTTTTT,CASSLRDRVKKLFF
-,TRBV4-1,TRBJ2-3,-,TGCGCCAGCAGTCAGGTTGGCAGCCACACAGATACGCAGTATTTT,CASSQVGSHTDTQYF
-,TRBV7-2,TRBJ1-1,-,TGTGCCAGCAGCCTCCGTGGGAGGTCGGATCACACTGAAGCTTTCTTT,CASSLRGRSDHTEAFF
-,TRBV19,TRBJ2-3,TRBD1,TGTGCCAGTGGTGGGGACAGGGGCACAGATACGCAGTATTTT,CASGGDRGTDTQYF
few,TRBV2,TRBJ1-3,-,TGTGCCAGCAGTGAAGGGGCGCGCGGAAACACCATATATTTT,CASSEGARGNTIYF
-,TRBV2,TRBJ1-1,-,TGTGCCAGCAGTGAAGATCTGGGAGGGTCCACTGAAGCTTTCTTT,CASSEDLGGSTEAFF
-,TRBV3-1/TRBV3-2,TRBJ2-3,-,TGTGCCAGCAGTTTTTATCGGGGGACGGGCACAGATACGCAGTATTTT,CASSFYRGTGTDTQYF
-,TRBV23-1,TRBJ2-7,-,TGCGCCAGCAGCCCCGAAAGGAGGGAGCAGTACTTC,CASSPERREQYF
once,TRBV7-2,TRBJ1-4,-,TGTGCCAGCAGCTTATCCGGGGGTGGTAATGAAAAACTGTTTTTT,CASSLSGGGNEKLFF
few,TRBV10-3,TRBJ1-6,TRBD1,TGTGCCATCCAGGGGGATGTTGGACCCCTCCACTTT,CAIQGDVGPLHF
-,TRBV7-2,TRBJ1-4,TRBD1,TGTGCCAGCAGCTACGACAGGGGTGAAAAACTGTTTTTT,CASSYDRGEKLFF
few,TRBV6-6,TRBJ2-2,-,TGTGCCAGCAGGGCGGGGGCAGGGGTGGCCGGGGAGCTGTTTTTT,CASRAGAGVAGELFF
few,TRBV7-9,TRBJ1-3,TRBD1,TGTGCCAGCAGTCCTGGACAGGGAGTAGGTAACACCATATATTTT,CASSPGQGVGNTIYF
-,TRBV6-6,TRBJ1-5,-,TGTGCCAGCAGCTCAAGGCCCGGGCGGGGGGCGATGGGAGGCGATCAGCCCCAGCATTTT,CASSSRPGRGAMGGDQPQHF
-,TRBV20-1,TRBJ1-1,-,TGCAGTGCTAGTGGGGAGGCAGGGGCTTTCTTT,CSASGEAGAFF
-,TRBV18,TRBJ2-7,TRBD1,TGTGCCAGCTCACTCGGACACGGACAGGGCTACGAGCAGTACTTC,CASSLGHGQGYEQYF
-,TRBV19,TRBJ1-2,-,TGTGCCAGTGCCACCGGGAGGCGGAATGGCTACACCTTC,CASATGRRNGYTF
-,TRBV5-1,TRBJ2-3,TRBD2,TGCGCCAGCAGCCCACATAGCGGGGGGGCCCAAGGAGATACGCAGTATTTT,CASSPHSGGAQGDTQYF
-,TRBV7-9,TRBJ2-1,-,TGTGCCAGCAGCTTAGCGGGGGGGCGAAATAATGAGCAGTTCTTC,CASSLAGGRNNEQFF
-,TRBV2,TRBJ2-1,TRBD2,TGTGCCAGCAGTCTTAGCGGGGGGGCCTTAAATGAGCAGTTCTTC,CASSLSGGALNEQFF
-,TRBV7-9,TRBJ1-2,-,TGTGCCAGCAGCTTCCGCGGTAACTATGGCTACACCTTC,CASSFRGNYGYTF
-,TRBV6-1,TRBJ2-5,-,TGTGCCAGCAGTGAAGTAGGCTACGCGGGGACCCAGTACTTC,CASSEVGYAGTQYF
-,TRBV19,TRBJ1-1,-,TGTGCCAGTAGGAGATTCTGGAACACTGAAGCTTTCTTT,CASRRFWNTEAFF
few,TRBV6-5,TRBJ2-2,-,TGTGCCAGCAGTCTTCCGGGGGGCGCCGCCGGGGAGCTGTTTTTT,CASSLPGGAAGELFF
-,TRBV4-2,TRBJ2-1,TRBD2,TGTGCCAGCAGCCAAGAGGTCTCCGGGGGGGCCGGTGAGCAGTTCTTC,CASSQEVSGGAGEQFF
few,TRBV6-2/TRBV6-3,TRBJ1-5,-,TGTGCCAGCAGTTACTCCGGCGGGCAATATAGCAATCAGCCCCAGCATTTT,CASSYSGGQYSNQPQHF
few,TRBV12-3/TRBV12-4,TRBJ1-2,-,TGTGCCAGCAGTTTTGGAGGGTATGGCTACACCTTC,CASSFGGYGYTF
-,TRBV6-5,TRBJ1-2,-,TGTGCCAGCAGTTACTCGAGAGGAGCTAACTATGGCTACACCTTC,CASSYSRGANYGYTF
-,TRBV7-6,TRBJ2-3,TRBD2,TGTGCCAGCAGCTTAGTAGTGGGAGGGGCGATCACAGATACGCAGTATTTT,CASSLVVGGAITDTQYF
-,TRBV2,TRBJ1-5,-,TGTGCCAGCAGGCGGGAGGTTGGGAGCAATCAGCCCCAGCATTTT,CASRREVGSNQPQHF
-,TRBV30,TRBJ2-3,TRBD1,TGTGCCTGTCGGACAGGGGGGCCAGATACGCAGTATTTT,CACRTGGPDTQYF
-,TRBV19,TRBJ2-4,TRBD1,TGTGCCAGTAGTCAGACAGGGAGCAACATTCAGTACTTC,CASSQTGSNIQYF
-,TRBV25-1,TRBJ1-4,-,TGTGCCAGCAGTCCTCTATCCCTTAATGAAAAACTGTTTTTT,CASSPLSLNEKLFF